This paragraph reports one TCR beta chain. TCRdb reanalysed the RT-PCR reads using MiXCR and keeps one entry per CDR3 protein. This table has more than 850,000 distinct CDR3 sequences, roughly 18% appearing once. This sample was taken from a study of patients and donors after allogeneic stem cell transplantation. This CDR3 contains 12 residues. Germline V gives CDR1 DFQATT, CDR2 SNEGSKA (reference sequence). V dropped 6 bases and J dropped 4 bases, with 13 bases sitting between them. The specimen sequenced was blood, either unsorted or a sorted T cell fraction (not recorded which). The chain combines TRBV20-1 with TRBJ2-7; D might be TRBD1 (6 bases). This TCR was recovered from a human donor who was either an allogeneic HSCT recipient or a stem cell or donor lymphocyte infusion donor (not recorded which). It is not recorded whose cells these are; they may come from a transplant donor. Here the CDR3 DNA reads TGCAGTGCCAATACAGGGCAATACGAGCAGTACTTC. This codes for CSANTGQYEQYF.